Following are 19 T cell receptor beta chains from one sample sequenced in a study of blood T cell repertoires in COVID-19. Assay: immunoSEQ multiplex PCR; the TCRdb copy retains only in-frame clones and omits some. The table records under 400,000 clones, 85% to 90% of them present only once. The sample consisted of PBMCs or T cells enriched from blood (not recorded which). All receptors come from a woman in her twenties or thirties who had been exposed to COVID-19.

The gene calls are TRBV7-9 and TRBJ1-1, with 9 nucleotides matching TRBD1. This CDR3 has 19 amino acids. V lost 4 bases to trimming and J lost 2 bases; unmatched junction nucleotides: 17. Germline CDR1 and CDR2: SEHNR and FQNEAQ (reference sequence). The DNA of the CDR3 is TGTGCCAGCAGCTATGCGACCAAGCTTAGGGACAGGGAAAACACTGAAGCTTTCTTT. The encoded protein is CASSYATKLRDRENTEAFF.

This chain joins TRBV28 and TRBJ1-6, with 8 bases fitting TRBD1. After removal of 7 bases from V and 8 bases from J, the junction contained 13 bases not matched to a gene. Germline assignment: CDR1 MDHEN and CDR2 SYDVKM. CDR3 length: 16 residues. CDR3: CASTLSPGTGDSPLHF. For the CDR3, the DNA is TGTGCCAGCACCCTAAGCCCCGGGACAGGTGATTCACCCCTCCACTTT.

This rearrangement joins TRBV7-9 to TRBJ1-1; D is unclear. This CDR3 comprises 14 residues. Trimming stripped 1 base from V and 7 bases from J, with 13 bases between. CDR1 and CDR2 from the germline V gene are SEHNR and FQNEAQ (reference sequence). In DNA form, the CDR3 reads TGTGCCAGCAGCTTAGGGGTCCGACAAAGTGAAGCTTTCTTT. Protein product: CASSLGVRQSEAFF.

The gene calls are TRBV5-4 and TRBJ2-7; 11 positions agree with TRBD2. V lost 4 bases and J lost 5; bases outside the gene matches: 5. This CDR3 has 14 residues. CDR1 is SGHNT, CDR2 YYREEE, per germline (reference sequence). The CDR3 DNA reads as TGTGCCAGCAGCCCCGGGACTAGCGGAAACGAGCAGTACTTC. It specifies CASSPGTSGNEQYF.

This clone was observed a handful of times. The chain joins TRBV19 to TRBJ1-1, with TRBD1 matching 7 bases. From germline, CDR1 is LNHDA and CDR2 SQIVND (reference sequence). Trimming removed 7 bases from V and 0 bases from J; junction bases left unmatched: 8. The CDR3 runs 15 residues. The CDR3 nucleotides read TGTGCCAGTACTTCACCGGGACAGCTGAACACTGAAGCTTTCTTT. Protein sequence: CASTSPGQLNTEAFF.

V gene TRBV30 combines with J gene TRBJ1-6; D not resolved. Per the germline V gene, CDR1 is GTSNPN and CDR2 is SVGIG (reference sequence). The CDR3 loop spans 15 amino acids. The V and J ends lost 0 bases and 10 bases respectively, with 16 bases between them. CDR3 coding DNA: TGTGCCTGGAGTGTAACGGTAGATTCGTCCTCACCCCTCCACTTT. This sequence encodes CAWSVTVDSSSPLHF.

This rearrangement joins TRBV3-1 (or the pseudogene TRBV3-2) to TRBJ2-2; D is possibly TRBD2 (6 bases). Trimming pared 8 bases from V and 0 bases from J, leaving 16 bases between. Germline CDR1 is LGHDT and CDR2 is YNNKEL (reference sequence). The CDR3 runs to 16 residues. CDR3 region: CASGPKPGANTGELFF. CDR3 coding DNA: TGTGCCAGCGGACCCAAGCCGGGGGCGAACACCGGGGAGCTGTTTTTT.

V and J are TRBV2 and TRBJ2-3; 9 positions match TRBD2. The CDR3 is 17 residues long. V was clipped by 4 bases and J by 0 bases; unmatched bases: 8. The germline CDR1 and CDR2 sequences are SNHLY and FYNNEI. As DNA, the CDR3 is TGTGCCAGCAGTGTAGCGGCGGGAGGGCCTAGCACAGATACGCAGTATTTT. It translates to CASSVAAGGPSTDTQYF.

The genes are TRBV29-1 and TRBJ1-1, with D unclear. V was trimmed by 5 bases and J by 1 base, leaving 11 bases between them. Per germline, CDR1 SQVTM and CDR2 ANQGSEA. The CDR3 extends over 13 amino acids. CDR3 nucleotides: TGCAGCGTTTCTGCGGAAACGAACACTGAAGCTTTCTTT. Amino acids: CSVSAETNTEAFF.

The chain is built from TRBV28 and TRBJ1-6; 8 bases agree with TRBD1. V trimming: 6 bases; J trimming: 10 bases; junction bases outside the gene matches: 8. Per germline, CDR1 MDHEN and CDR2 SYDVKM. The CDR3 sequence is 14 residues long. The CDR3 sequence is CASRAGTGISPLHF. In DNA, the CDR3 is TGTGCCAGCAGAGCCGGGACAGGTATATCACCCCTCCACTTT.

This clone showed up just a few times. V and J are TRBV19 and TRBJ2-7, with 9 bases that match TRBD1. Germline V CDR1 and CDR2: LNHDA, SQIVND (reference sequence). CDR3 length: 15 residues. V gave up 7 bases and J gave up 5 bases; unmatched junction bases: 12. This chain's CDR3 is CASTPQGASGDEQYF. CDR3 sequence (DNA): TGTGCCAGTACCCCACAGGGGGCGTCTGGTGACGAGCAGTACTTC.

The V call is TRBV3-1 (or the pseudogene TRBV3-2), the J call TRBJ1-6; no clear D gene. Between the trimmed V and J ends, which lost 6 bases and 8 bases, there was a span of 17 bases. The length of the CDR3 is 15 residues. Germline loops: CDR1 LGHDT, CDR2 YNNKEL (reference sequence). CDR3 nucleotide sequence: TGTGCCAGCAGGGATCATGGAGGCCAACATTCACCCCTCCACTTT. Amino acids: CASRDHGGQHSPLHF.

Only one count was recorded for this clone. The chain uses TRBV5-4 and TRBJ2-3; TRBD2 agrees at 12 bases. CDR3 length: 16 residues. The ends lost 2 bases at V and 3 bases at J; junction bases unmatched: 4. Germline lookup yields CDR1 SGHNT and CDR2 YYREEE (reference sequence). CDR3 residues: CASSFRTSGKTDTQYF. In nucleotides, the CDR3 is TGTGCCAGCAGCTTTAGGACTAGCGGGAAGACAGATACGCAGTATTTT.

The rearrangement uses TRBV5-1 and TRBJ1-3; 10 bases are a match to TRBD1. V was clipped by 0 bases and J by 3 bases; unmatched bases: 3. This CDR3 spans 16 amino acids. Germline CDR1 is SGHRS and CDR2 is YFSETQ. The CDR3 DNA sequence: TGCGCCAGCAGCTTGGGCCGGGACAGGGGTGGAAACACCATATATTTT. Amino acids: CASSLGRDRGGNTIYF.

The sample holds a few counts of this clone. V usage is TRBV7-2 and J usage is TRBJ2-3, with 11 positions matching TRBD2. CDR1 is SGHTA, CDR2 FQGNSA, per germline. This CDR3 is built from 16 residues. Unmatched junction bases numbered 9, after V lost 4 bases and J lost 6 bases. CDR3 loop: CASSSRLAGLPDTQYF. CDR3 nucleotide sequence: TGTGCCAGCAGCTCCCGACTAGCGGGACTTCCCGATACGCAGTATTTT.

The J gene is TRBJ2-2, the V gene TRBV5-1; TRBD2 matches at 7 bases. Germline CDR1 reads SGHRS; CDR2 reads YFSETQ. The CDR3 runs 15 residues. Unmatched junction bases numbered 7, after V lost 3 bases and J lost 5 bases. In nucleotides, the CDR3 is TGCGCCAGCAGCTCGGGAGGATATGGAACCGGGGAGCTGTTTTTT. This codes for CASSSGGYGTGELFF.

The chain employs TRBV28 and TRBJ1-6; TRBD1 matches 8 bases. The CDR3 totals 14 residues. V dropped 6 bases and J dropped 7; count of bases not matched to a gene: 5. Germline-derived CDR1 and CDR2 are MDHEN and SYDVKM. The CDR3 region has the DNA TGTGCCAGCAGGACAGGGGATTTGAATTCACCCCTCCACTTT. Translated, it gives CASRTGDLNSPLHF.

The chain uses TRBV9 and TRBJ1-6, with D possibly TRBD1 on 5 matching bases. V lost 0 bases to trimming and J lost 10 bases, with 20 bases between them. CDR3 length: 17 amino acids. CDR1 is SGDLS, CDR2 YYNGEE, per germline. The CDR3 nucleotides read TGTGCCAGCAGCGTAGAGGGAGGGGCGAGTAACGGCTCACCCCTCCACTTT. Translated: CASSVEGGASNGSPLHF.

The chain links TRBV5-1 to TRBJ2-1; 13 nucleotides agree with TRBD2. Trimming removed 0 bases from V and 7 bases from J; junction bases left unmatched: 4. The CDR3 length is 16 residues. The germline V gene has CDR1 SGHRS and CDR2 YFSETQ. The CDR3 bases are TGCGCCAGCAGCTTGGAGGGACTAGCGGGACGAAATGAGCAGTTCTTC. Amino acid sequence: CASSLEGLAGRNEQFF.